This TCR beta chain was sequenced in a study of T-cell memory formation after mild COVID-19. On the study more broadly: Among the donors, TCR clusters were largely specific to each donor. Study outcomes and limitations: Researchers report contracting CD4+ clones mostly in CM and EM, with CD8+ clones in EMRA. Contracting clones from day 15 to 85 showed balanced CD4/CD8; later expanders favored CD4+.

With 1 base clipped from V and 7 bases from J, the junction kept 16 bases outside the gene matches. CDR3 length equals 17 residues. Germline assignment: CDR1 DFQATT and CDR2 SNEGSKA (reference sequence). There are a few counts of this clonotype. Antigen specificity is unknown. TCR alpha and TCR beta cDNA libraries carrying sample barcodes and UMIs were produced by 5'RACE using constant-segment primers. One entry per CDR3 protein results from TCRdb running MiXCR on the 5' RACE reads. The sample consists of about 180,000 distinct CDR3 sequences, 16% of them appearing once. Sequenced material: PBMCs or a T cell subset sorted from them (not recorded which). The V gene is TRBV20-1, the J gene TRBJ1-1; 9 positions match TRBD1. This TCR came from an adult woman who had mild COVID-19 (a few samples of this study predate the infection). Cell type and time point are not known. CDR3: CSARGRTGGGGVIEAFF. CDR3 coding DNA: TGCAGTGCTAGAGGCAGAACAGGGGGCGGAGGAGTAATTGAAGCTTTCTTT.